The text below deals with one T cell receptor (beta chain). The antigen is not known. The assay was immunoSEQ multiplex PCR, and TCRdb's table has in-frame clones only and misses some. This table has about 2.4 million clones, 93% appearing once. This sample stems from a study of shared clonotypes between healthy human individuals. Study background: The composition of the donors was a couple of women and a few men aged 18 to 49.

General observations from the study: Naive subsets, compared against memory subsets, generally had larger estimated richness values.

The healthy adult donors were HIV-negative and reported no recent acute infections or vaccinations. This CDR3 has 15 amino acids. With 2 bases removed from V and 10 bases from J, the gap between germline ends came to 18 bases. Germline V CDR1 and CDR2: SNHLY, FYNNEI. The chain joins TRBV2 to TRBJ1-5; the D is unclear. This clonotype was sampled from a man between 18 and 29 years old in good health. Some clones in this sample may be carry-over from other donors' samples. The sample was naive CD4+ T cells from PBMCs. Documented subset: CD45RA+ positively selected. The CDR3 spells CASSELFRKSLPQHF. CDR3 bases: TGTGCCAGCAGTGAACTCTTCCGGAAATCCTTACCCCAGCATTTT.